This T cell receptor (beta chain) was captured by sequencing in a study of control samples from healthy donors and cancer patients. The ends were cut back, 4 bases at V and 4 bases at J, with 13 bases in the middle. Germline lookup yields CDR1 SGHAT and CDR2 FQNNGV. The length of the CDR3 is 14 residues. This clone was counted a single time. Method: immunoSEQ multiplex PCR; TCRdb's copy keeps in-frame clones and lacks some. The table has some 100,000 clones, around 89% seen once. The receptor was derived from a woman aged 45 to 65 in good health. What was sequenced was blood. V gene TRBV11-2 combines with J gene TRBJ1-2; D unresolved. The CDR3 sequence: CASSSVRRPYGYTF. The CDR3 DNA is TGTGCCAGCAGCTCCGTGAGACGCCCCTATGGCTACACCTTC.